A selection of T cell receptor beta chains follows, all from one sample in a study of blood T cell repertoires in COVID-19. The protocol was immunoSEQ multiplex PCR, while the TCRdb copy is restricted to in-frame clones and leaves out a portion. The data hold hundreds of thousands of clones, with 75% to 90% observed a single time. The sequenced material came from peripheral blood. The receptor set was obtained from a man aged 60 to 75 who had recovered from COVID-19. CDR3s include the opening cysteine and the closing phenylalanine or tryptophan. Each record gives: J gene, V gene, D gene, clone size, CDR3 DNA, CDR3 protein. The D gene is left open where the match is weak. Size tells how often a clone was seen (once, few, many) or the class of an expanded clone, and some rows leave it out.

TRBJ1-2 TRBV19 TRBD1 NA TGTGCCAGTATGCTTACAGGGGGCTATGGCTACACCTTC CASMLTGGYGYTF
TRBJ2-3 TRBV6-5 NA NA TGTGCCCCCCCCAACGGGAGAGGTTTCACAGATACGCAGTATTTT CAPPNGRGFTDTQYF
TRBJ1-1 TRBV11-2 NA once TGTGCCAGCAGCCGAGACAGGAACACTGAAGCTTTCTTT CASSRDRNTEAFF
TRBJ2-4 TRBV11-2 NA NA TGTGCCAGCAGCTTAGACCGGGGAAGAAACATTCAGTACTTC CASSLDRGRNIQYF
TRBJ2-2 TRBV6-5 NA NA TGTGCCAGCAGCCTAGGACTCACCGGGGAGCTGTTTTTT CASSLGLTGELFF
TRBJ2-1 TRBV7-3 TRBD2 NA TGTGCCAGCAGGTCAACGAGGGCTAGCGGGAGGAATGAGCAGTTCTTC CASRSTRASGRNEQFF
TRBJ1-5 TRBV19 NA NA TGTGCCAGTAAGCCCAAACCCAATCAGCCCCAGCATTTT CASKPKPNQPQHF
TRBJ1-4 TRBV28 TRBD1 NA TGTGCCAGCAATTCACAGGGGACTAATGAAAAACTGTTTTTT CASNSQGTNEKLFF
TRBJ1-6 TRBV4-1 NA few TGCGCCAGCAGCCCCCGACAGTCCAATAATTCACCCCTCCACTTT CASSPRQSNNSPLHF
TRBJ2-2 TRBV9 NA NA TGTGCCAGCAGCAGAACCCCAGGGGTTAGCGACACCGGGGAGCTGTTTTTT CASSRTPGVSDTGELFF
TRBJ1-2 TRBV3-1/TRBV3-2 TRBD1 NA TGTGCCAGCAGCCAAGATGTTCCAGGGGGCACCTATGGCTACACCTTC CASSQDVPGGTYGYTF
TRBJ2-3 TRBV29-1 TRBD2 NA TGCAGCGTCTCCGGGACTAGCGGTTCCACAGATACGCAGTATTTT CSVSGTSGSTDTQYF
TRBJ2-1 TRBV11-3 NA NA TGTGCCAGCAGCTTGGGTGATAAGACAGGCGGCAATGAGCAGTTCTTC CASSLGDKTGGNEQFF
TRBJ2-7 TRBV4-3 TRBD1 NA TGCGCCAGCAGCCAACAACCGGGACAGGGGTCCGCCTACGAGCAGTACTTC CASSQQPGQGSAYEQYF
TRBJ2-7 TRBV6-2/TRBV6-3 TRBD2 NA TGTGCCAGCAGTACGACCTTAGCGGGAGTCCCCTACGAGCAGTACTTC CASSTTLAGVPYEQYF
TRBJ1-2 TRBV4-3 NA NA TGCGCCAGCAGCCTTAACAGGCGATTACGGTATGGCTACACCTTC CASSLNRRLRYGYTF
TRBJ2-7 TRBV15 NA NA TGTGCCACCAGCAGAGATGCTCGAGGCTACATCTCCTACGAGCAGTACTTC CATSRDARGYISYEQYF
TRBJ2-7 TRBV6-5 TRBD1 NA TGTGCCAGCAGGGAGACAGGGCACTACGAGCAGTACTTC CASRETGHYEQYF
TRBJ2-1 TRBV4-1 NA NA TGCGCCAGCAGCCAAACCCGAGGAGGGGGCCTCGCTAATGCTTACAATGAGCAGTTCTTC CASSQTRGGGLANAYNEQFF
TRBJ2-2 TRBV7-3 TRBD2 NA TGTGCCAGCAGCCTGGGACTAGCGTTTAGCGGCGGGGAGCTGTTTTTT CASSLGLAFSGGELFF
TRBJ2-7 TRBV2 NA NA TGTGCCAGCTCGGTCGGCGAGCAGTACTTC CASSVGEQYF
TRBJ2-7 TRBV19 NA NA TGTGCCAGTAGTCCTCGTGGCAGCGGCGGGGTCGGCGAGCAGTACTTC CASSPRGSGGVGEQYF
TRBJ1-1 TRBV10-3 NA NA TGTGCCATCAGTGAGTCCAGGGGCGAAGCTTTCTTT CAISESRGEAFF
TRBJ1-3 TRBV6-5 NA NA TGTGCCAGCAGTTACGAGGCGGCGTCTGGAAACACCATATATTTT CASSYEAASGNTIYF
TRBJ1-5 TRBV7-9 NA NA TGTGCCAGCAGCGCCGCAGGGGTAGGTCAGCCCCAGCATTTT CASSAAGVGQPQHF
TRBJ2-1 TRBV6-2/TRBV6-3 TRBD2 NA TGTGCCAGCAGTTCTGGACTAGCGGGACACAATGAGCAGTTCTTC CASSSGLAGHNEQFF
TRBJ1-6 TRBV9 NA NA TGTGCCAGCAGCGTAGGCGGGGGGAGCTCCTATAATTCACCCCTCCACTTT CASSVGGGSSYNSPLHF
TRBJ2-7 TRBV19 TRBD1 NA TGTGCCAGTAGTATGTGGCAGGGGGCGGACGAGCAGTACTTC CASSMWQGADEQYF
TRBJ1-2 TRBV18 TRBD1 NA TGTGCCAGCTCACCATTGGACAGGCCAACCAACTATGGCTACACCTTC CASSPLDRPTNYGYTF
TRBJ1-2 TRBV20-1 NA once TGCAGTGCTAGGAGGGAAGGCTACACCTTC CSARREGYTF
TRBJ1-3 TRBV9 NA NA TGTGCCAGCAGTCAGGGGAACTCTGGAAACACCATATATTTT CASSQGNSGNTIYF
TRBJ2-3 TRBV2 NA NA TGTGCCAGCAGGGGCGGGGCGGGGGATACGCAGTATTTT CASRGGAGDTQYF
TRBJ1-2 TRBV28 NA NA TGTGCCAGCAGTTCAATAGGGGAATTGGTAGGTGGCTACACCTTC CASSSIGELVGGYTF
TRBJ1-2 TRBV19 NA once TGTGCCAGTAGTCGGGGGTTTCACTATGGCTACACCTTC CASSRGFHYGYTF
TRBJ2-7 TRBV30 TRBD2 NA TGTGCCTGGAGATCCGAGCTAGCGGGCGAGCAGTACTTC CAWRSELAGEQYF
TRBJ1-2 TRBV4-1 NA NA TGCGCCAGCAGCCAAGTCGGTTCAGGGACTAACTATGGCTACACCTTC CASSQVGSGTNYGYTF
TRBJ2-1 TRBV27 NA NA TGTGCCAGCAGTCAATGGGACATCCATGAGCAGTTCTTC CASSQWDIHEQFF
TRBJ1-2 TRBV4-1 NA NA TGCGCCAGCAGCCAAGACCCTCTCGACTATGGCTACACCTTC CASSQDPLDYGYTF
TRBJ1-4 TRBV2 NA NA TGTGCCAGCAGTGAGGGGGCCTGGAGCGAAAAACTGTTTTTT CASSEGAWSEKLFF
TRBJ1-3 TRBV7-2 TRBD1 NA TGTGCCAGCAGCGGACAGGGGTTTGGAAACACCATATATTTT CASSGQGFGNTIYF
TRBJ1-2 TRBV28 NA NA TGTGCCAGCAGTTTAGGTTCGGGGGGGCAGGGTTATGGCTACACCTTC CASSLGSGGQGYGYTF
TRBJ1-2 TRBV25-1 TRBD1 NA TGTGCCAGCAGTGATGACAGGGGGCGGTTTGGCTACACCTTC CASSDDRGRFGYTF
TRBJ2-7 TRBV20-1 TRBD1 NA TGCAGTGCTAATGACAGGGTTAAACCCTACGAGCAGTACTTC CSANDRVKPYEQYF
TRBJ2-2 TRBV6-5 NA NA TGTGCCAGCAAGAATACAGGCGCGAACACCGGGGAGCTGTTTTTT CASKNTGANTGELFF
TRBJ2-3 TRBV2 NA NA TGTGCCAGCCGACTAGGGGATACGCAGTATTTT CASRLGDTQYF
TRBJ2-5 TRBV18 NA NA TGTGCCAGCTCACCAACTTTGGAGACCCAGTACTTC CASSPTLETQYF
TRBJ2-1 TRBV30 NA NA TGTGCCTGGAGTGTGGGGGAGCGGGTTGAGCAGTTCTTC CAWSVGERVEQFF
TRBJ1-2 TRBV10-3 TRBD1 NA TGTGCCATCAGTGAGGGGGGGATACAGGGGGCTAACTATGGCTACACCTTC CAISEGGIQGANYGYTF
TRBJ2-1 TRBV5-1 NA NA TGCGCCAGCAGCTCCCAGGGATCAAGCGCCCATGAGCAGTTCTTC CASSSQGSSAHEQFF